The next 31 T cell receptor beta chains were all read from a single sample in a study of OX40 agonist ivuxolimab in advanced cancers. Method: immunoSEQ multiplex PCR; TCRdb's copy keeps in-frame clones and lacks some. The data hold 77,000 or so clones, with about nine tenths observed a single time. The source material was CD4+ or CD8+ T cells sorted from blood, sampled in a trial of the OX40 agonist ivuxolimab. The source is an adult with an advanced solid tumor such as melanoma, head and neck, liver or kidney cancer.

The chain carries TRBV19 and TRBJ2-2, with 9 bases lining up with TRBD1. The CDR3 runs to 20 residues. J lost 7 bases, V lost 6 bases, and 24 bases had no gene match. From germline, CDR1 is LNHDA and CDR2 SQIVND (reference sequence). DNA for the CDR3: TGTGCCAGTAGCCCAAGGCCCCAAAACAGTCGGGACAGGGTGAACGGGGAGCTGTTTTTT. Translation: CASSPRPQNSRDRVNGELFF.

This clone was counted once. V gene TRBV6-6 combines with J gene TRBJ1-1, with D uncertain. Germline V lookup: CDR1 MNHNY, CDR2 SVGAGI (reference sequence). The CDR3 loop spans 14 amino acids. Trimming stripped 8 bases from V and 0 bases from J, with 13 bases between. The CDR3 is CASRSRGLNTEAFF. The CDR3 nucleotides read TGTGCCAGCCGGTCGAGAGGTTTGAACACTGAAGCTTTCTTT.

This clone was observed a few times. The chain uses TRBV4-3 and TRBJ1-1; tentatively, D is TRBD1 (6 bases). The CDR3 covers 20 residues. The germline V gene has CDR1 LGHNA and CDR2 YSLEER. Trimming removed 0 bases from V and 5 bases from J, with 28 bases in between. In DNA, the CDR3 is TGCGCCAGCAGCCAAGATTCTTGGGCAGGGGCGCGGGGTAAAGGTACTGAAGCTTTCTTT. Its translation: CASSQDSWAGARGKGTEAFF.

The genes are TRBV30 and TRBJ1-6; 9 nucleotides match TRBD1. This CDR3 comprises 12 residues. V lost 8 bases, J lost 5 bases, and 1 base stayed unmatched. Germline V gives CDR1 GTSNPN, CDR2 SVGIG (reference sequence). The CDR3 sequence is CAGDRDNSPLHF. In DNA form, the CDR3 reads TGTGCCGGGGACAGGGATAATTCACCCCTCCACTTT. The complete variable domain, with remaining parts taken from reference TRBV30 and TRBJ1-6, reads SQTIHQWPATLVQPVGSPLSLECTVEGTSNPNLYWYRQAAGRGLQLLFYSVGIGQISSEVPQNLSASRPQDRQFILSSKKLLLSDSGFYLCAGDRDNSPLHFGNGTRLTVT.

The chain links TRBV5-1 to TRBJ1-1; D is uncertain. Trimming shortened V by 2 bases and J by 1 base, and 12 bases separated the two germline ends. The CDR3 runs to 15 residues. Germline assignment: CDR1 SGHRS and CDR2 YFSETQ. The CDR3 protein is CASSLASFRNTEAFF. CDR3 nucleotide sequence: TGCGCCAGCAGCTTAGCGAGTTTCAGGAACACTGAAGCTTTCTTT.

The chain links TRBV2 to TRBJ2-7; D remains unclear. Trimming pared 6 bases from V and 2 bases from J, leaving 11 bases between. This CDR3 spans 13 amino acids. Germline values: CDR1 SNHLY, CDR2 FYNNEI. CDR3 sequence: CASSSVEPYEQYF. The DNA of the CDR3 is TGTGCCAGCAGCTCAGTCGAACCCTACGAGCAGTACTTC.

The chain recombines TRBV30 with TRBJ2-2; D is perhaps TRBD2 (7 bases). The germline V and J ends were trimmed by 8 bases and 4 bases, with 17 bases remaining between them. Germline CDR1 GTSNPN, CDR2 SVGIG (reference sequence). This CDR3 is 14 amino acids long. The CDR3: CARGRGRPTGELFF. CDR3 bases: TGTGCCCGGGGGCGCGGGAGACCCACCGGGGAGCTGTTTTTT. The full variable domain, with the rest looked up from reference TRBV30 and TRBJ2-2, is SQTIHQWPATLVQPVGSPLSLECTVEGTSNPNLYWYRQAAGRGLQLLFYSVGIGQISSEVPQNLSASRPQDRQFILSSKKLLLSDSGFYLCARGRGRPTGELFFGEGSRLTVL.

The chain employs TRBV21-1 and TRBJ1-3; the D segment call TRBD1 is taken from the table without a DNA check. TRBV21-1 represents a pseudogene. This CDR3 comprises 16 residues. CDR3 in DNA: TGTGCCAGCAGCAATCCCGTGACAGGCTCTGGAAACACCATATATTTT. It encodes CASSNPVTGSGNTIYF.

The CDR3 sequence: CASSRANEKLFF. The CDR3 bases are TGTGCCAGCAGTCGCGCGAATGAAAAACTGTTTTTT. The chain has TRBV6-6 and TRBJ1-4; D not resolved. The CDR3 is made up of 12 amino acids. The germline V gene has CDR1 MNHNY and CDR2 SVGAGI (reference sequence). The V end lost 5 bases, the J end lost 5 bases, and 6 bases lay between the germline ends.

The CDR3 nucleotides read TGTGCCAGCAGCTTCCGACAGGGAGGGCTGGGAGGCTACACCTTC. This sequence encodes CASSFRQGGLGGYTF. The V call is TRBV7-9, the J call TRBJ1-2; TRBD1 matches 7 bases. V was pared by 3 bases and J by 8 bases, with 12 bases of the junction left unmatched. The V gene's germline CDR1 is SEHNR and CDR2 FQNEAQ (reference sequence). The CDR3 has 15 residues.

The CDR3: CASSYEGLNYGYTF. The CDR3 nucleotides are TGTGCCAGCAGTTACGAGGGGCTTAACTATGGCTACACCTTC. This rearrangement joins TRBV6-5 to TRBJ1-2; tentative D call: TRBD1 (5 bases). Trimming took off 2 bases at V and 1 base at J, with 8 bases between the two ends. Per germline, CDR1 MNHEY and CDR2 SVGAGI. The CDR3 runs 14 residues.

The rearrangement links TRBV5-1 to TRBJ2-6, with TRBD2 matching over 10 bases. CDR1 SGHRS and CDR2 YFSETQ come from the germline V gene. This CDR3 is built from 20 residues. V was pared by 1 base and J by 2 bases, with 12 bases of the junction left unmatched. CDR3 coding DNA: TGCGCCAGCAGCTTGAGTTCTGCGAGCGGGGGGGCCACTGGGGCCAACGTCCTGACTTTC. Its translation is CASSLSSASGGATGANVLTF.

The chain couples TRBV27 to TRBJ2-2, with TRBD1 matching over 9 bases. This CDR3 is built from 15 residues. J lost 5 bases, V lost 5 bases, and 6 bases had no gene match. CDR1 MNHEY and CDR2 SMNVEV come from the germline V gene (reference sequence). The CDR3 nucleotides are TGTGCCAGCAGTCGAACAGGGGGCTGGACCGGGGAGCTGTTTTTT. Translation: CASSRTGGWTGELFF.

The chain links TRBV5-1 to TRBJ2-3, with TRBD2 matching over 10 bases. Germline lookup yields CDR1 SGHRS and CDR2 YFSETQ. With V trimmed by 2 bases and J by 2 bases, 2 bases remained unmatched. The CDR3 totals 15 residues. This chain's CDR3 is CASSLTSGDTDTQYF. The CDR3 DNA reads TGCGCCAGCAGCTTAACTAGCGGGGACACAGATACGCAGTATTTT.

The V and J genes are TRBV7-2 and TRBJ2-7; D ambiguous. CDR3 length: 14 residues. Germline V gives CDR1 SGHTA, CDR2 FQGNSA. V lost 2 bases and J 2 bases, leaving 10 bases between the germline ends. CDR3 protein: CASSLQDGPYEQYF. CDR3 bases: TGTGCCAGCAGCTTACAAGACGGTCCCTACGAGCAGTACTTC. The whole variable domain, remainder taken from reference TRBV7-2 and TRBJ2-7, is GAGVSQSPSNKVTEKGKDVELRCDPISGHTALYWYRQSLGQGLEFLIYFQGNSAPDKSGLPSDRFSAERTGGSVSTLTIQRTQQEDSAVYLCASSLQDGPYEQYFGPGTRLTVT.

V is TRBV2 and J is TRBJ2-1; 10 nucleotides match TRBD1. There are 15 residues in the CDR3. V lost 2 bases to trimming and J lost 9 bases; unmatched junction nucleotides: 7. Germline-derived CDR1 and CDR2 are SNHLY and FYNNEI. CDR3 DNA sequence: TGTGCCAGCAGTGAAACGGGACAGGGGAGCGGTGAGCAGTTCTTC. Its translation: CASSETGQGSGEQFF.

The J gene is TRBJ2-7, the V gene TRBV30; D is unresolved. V lost 8 bases, J lost 0 bases, and 20 bases lay in between. Germline-derived CDR1 and CDR2 are GTSNPN and SVGIG (reference sequence). This CDR3 is 15 amino acids long. The CDR3 sequence is CAARYAPLFSYEQYF. The DNA for the CDR3 is TGTGCCGCCCGATACGCCCCCTTGTTCTCCTACGAGCAGTACTTC.

This chain connects TRBV7-2 to TRBJ1-4; D is perhaps TRBD1 (6 bases). The CDR3 spans 15 residues. Trimming took 1 base from V and 8 from J, leaving 14 bases between them. Germline V CDR1 and CDR2: SGHTA, FQGNSA. CDR3 DNA sequence: TGTGCCAGCAGCTTAGAAGGGGGTTCTGGAGAAAAACTGTTTTTT. Translation gives CASSLEGGSGEKLFF. The full variable domain, in which reference TRBV7-2 and TRBJ1-4 provide the parts outside the CDR3, is GAGVSQSPSNKVTEKGKDVELRCDPISGHTALYWYRQSLGQGLEFLIYFQGNSAPDKSGLPSDRFSAERTGGSVSTLTIQRTQQEDSAVYLCASSLEGGSGEKLFFGSGTQLSVL.

V and J are TRBV5-1 and TRBJ2-1; TRBD1 matches 9 bases. Looked up from germline, CDR1 is SGHRS and CDR2 is YFSETQ. The V gene end was trimmed by 0 bases and the J gene end by 3 bases; junction bases not matched to a gene: 7. The CDR3 extends over 17 amino acids. CDR3 in amino acids: CASSLGPWTGDYNEQFF. The DNA for the CDR3 is TGCGCCAGCAGCTTGGGCCCCTGGACAGGGGACTACAATGAGCAGTTCTTC.

The CDR3 sequence: CASSLGGGHGYTF. The CDR3 DNA sequence: TGTGCCAGCAGCTTGGGCGGGGGCCATGGCTACACCTTC. The V gene is TRBV5-6, the J gene TRBJ1-2; tentatively, D is TRBD1 (6 bases). Between the trimmed V and J ends, which lost 0 bases and 6 bases, there was a span of 9 bases. Germline V gives CDR1 SGHDT, CDR2 YYEEEE. The CDR3 has 13 residues.

The V call is TRBV11-2, the J call TRBJ2-7; D unclear. The CDR3 is 15 residues long. Trimming stripped 5 bases from V and 4 bases from J, with 18 bases between. Germline values: CDR1 SGHAT, CDR2 FQNNGV. The CDR3 sequence is CASSPEAYTDYEQYF. DNA for the CDR3: TGTGCCAGCAGCCCCGAGGCCTACACTGATTACGAGCAGTACTTC.

CDR3 residues: CASSPPRTASTDTQYF. The CDR3, as DNA: TGTGCCAGCAGCCCCCCCAGGACAGCTAGCACAGATACGCAGTATTTT. The J gene is TRBJ2-3, the V gene TRBV5-6, with a possible D match to TRBD1 (6 bases). V lost 4 bases and J 0 bases, leaving 15 bases between the germline ends. CDR1 is SGHDT and CDR2 is YYEEEE in the germline V gene. The CDR3 contains 16 residues.

The V call is TRBV5-1, the J call TRBJ2-3, with D possibly TRBD1 on 6 matching bases. V was trimmed by 6 bases and J by 0 bases, leaving 11 bases between them. CDR1 is SGHRS, CDR2 YFSETQ, per germline. The CDR3 runs 14 residues. In DNA form, the CDR3 reads TGCGCCAGCAATAGGGGGAGCAGCACAGATACGCAGTATTTT. Protein: CASNRGSSTDTQYF.

The chain is built from TRBV4-1 and TRBJ1-1, with D maybe TRBD1 (6 bases). The CDR3 runs to 15 residues. The V gene lost 0 bases and the J gene lost 1 base, with 9 bases spanning the gap. The germline gives CDR1 MGHRA, CDR2 YSYEKL. The CDR3 nucleotides are TGCGCCAGCAGCCAAGAGGGGACAAAGAACACTGAAGCTTTCTTT. It yields the protein CASSQEGTKNTEAFF.

The chain couples TRBV30 to TRBJ1-2, with 8 bases aligning to TRBD1. Germline V gene data show CDR1 as GTSNPN and CDR2 as SVGIG (reference sequence). The CDR3 is 14 residues long. After removal of 2 bases from V and 2 bases from J, the junction contained 4 bases not matched to a gene. The CDR3 loop is CAWSIGQGNYGYTF. In DNA, the CDR3 is TGTGCCTGGAGTATCGGACAGGGAAACTATGGCTACACCTTC.

The CDR3 spells CASSFGTGPYEQYF. CDR3 nucleotide sequence: TGTGCCAGCAGCTTCGGGACAGGGCCCTACGAGCAGTACTTC. This chain uses TRBV7-9 with TRBJ2-7; the match to TRBD1 covers 9 bases. Germline values: CDR1 SEHNR, CDR2 FQNEAQ (reference sequence). After removal of 3 bases from V and 2 bases from J, the junction contained 2 bases not matched to a gene. The length of the CDR3 is 14 residues.

This clone has just a few counts. This chain uses TRBV5-8 with TRBJ1-2; the D is unclear. The length of the CDR3 is 12 residues. CDR1 and CDR2 (germline): SGHTS, YDEGEE. V lost 0 bases and J 7 bases, leaving 7 bases between the germline ends. CDR3 DNA: TGTGCCAGCAGCTTGGAGCCGCGTGGCTACACCTTC. Protein product: CASSLEPRGYTF.

This chain connects TRBV30 to TRBJ2-2; 10 bases are a match to TRBD2. CDR3 size: 16 residues. The V gene's germline CDR1 is GTSNPN and CDR2 SVGIG (reference sequence). Losses at the gene ends were 8 bases for V and 1 base for J; bases not matched to a gene: 10. The CDR3 nucleotides read TGTGCCCCGCGCATAGCGGGGGGCGAGAACACCGGGGAGCTGTTTTTT. Encoded protein: CAPRIAGGENTGELFF.

J is TRBJ2-5 and V is TRBV11-2; no firm D call. Germline CDR1 is SGHAT and CDR2 is FQNNGV. The CDR3 totals 13 residues. V was cut by 1 base and J by 5 bases, with 8 bases left in between. The CDR3: CASSLGLGETQYF. The CDR3 DNA sequence: TGTGCCAGCAGCTTAGGGTTGGGGGAGACCCAGTACTTC.

This clone has only one observation. The gene calls are TRBV6-5 and TRBJ1-2, with D perhaps TRBD1 (5 bases). CDR1 is MNHEY and CDR2 is SVGAGI in the germline V gene. Deletions cut 5 bases from V and 6 bases from J, with 16 bases between. The CDR3 consists of 14 residues. The CDR3 is CASSARGGADGYTF. In DNA, the CDR3 is TGTGCCAGCAGTGCCCGGGGGGGTGCGGATGGCTACACCTTC.

The chain links TRBV11-2 to TRBJ2-1; TRBD2 might be the D (6 bases). Per the germline V gene, CDR1 is SGHAT and CDR2 is FQNNGV. V was cut by 5 bases and J by 3 bases, with 20 bases left in between. The CDR3 totals 17 residues. The CDR3 DNA sequence: TGTGCCAGCAGCCCCCCACCTGGGACTCCCCACTACAATGAGCAGTTCTTC. This encodes CASSPPPGTPHYNEQFF.